The T cell receptor beta chain described here comes from a study of CD8 T cells in Susac syndrome. CD8+ and CD4+ T cells from blood underwent TCR beta sequencing. The CD8+ and CD4+ T cells were negatively isolated, with the TEMRA cells enriched by FACS. cDNA came from roughly 0.53 to 1 ug RNA primed by random hexamers. TCR beta CDR3 was amplified by immunoSEQ covering 54 Vbeta and 13 Jbeta. Via MiXCR, TCRdb re-called the immunoSEQ multiplex PCR reads, giving one row per CDR3 protein. The sample yields about 160,000 distinct CDR3 sequences, approximately 95% seen once. Germline CDR1 reads SGDLS; CDR2 reads YYNGEE. The CDR3 is 17 residues long. V lost 0 bases to trimming and J lost 3 bases; unmatched junction nucleotides: 4.

This chain connects TRBV9 to TRBJ2-3; 13 nucleotides agree with TRBD2. The sequence was obtained from a human donor with multiple sclerosis. The sample was CD4+ T cells from PBMCs. CDR3 region: CASSVAPTSGRTDTQYF. In nucleotides, the CDR3 is TGTGCCAGCAGCGTAGCTCCGACTAGCGGGAGGACAGATACGCAGTATTTT.